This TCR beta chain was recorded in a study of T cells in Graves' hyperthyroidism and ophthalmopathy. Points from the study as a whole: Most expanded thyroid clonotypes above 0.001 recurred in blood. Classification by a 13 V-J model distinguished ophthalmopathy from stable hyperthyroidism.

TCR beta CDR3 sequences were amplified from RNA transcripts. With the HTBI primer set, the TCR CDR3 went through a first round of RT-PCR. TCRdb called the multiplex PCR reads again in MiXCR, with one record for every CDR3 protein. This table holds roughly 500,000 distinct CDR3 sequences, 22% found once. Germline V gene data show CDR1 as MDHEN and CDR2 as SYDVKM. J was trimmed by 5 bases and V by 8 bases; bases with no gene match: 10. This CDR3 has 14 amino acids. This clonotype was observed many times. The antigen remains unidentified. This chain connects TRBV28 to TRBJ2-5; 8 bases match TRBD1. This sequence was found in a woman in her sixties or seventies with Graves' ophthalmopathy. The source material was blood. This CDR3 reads CASGWTGMIETQYF. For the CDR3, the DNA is TGTGCCAGCGGTTGGACAGGGATGATCGAGACCCAGTACTTC.